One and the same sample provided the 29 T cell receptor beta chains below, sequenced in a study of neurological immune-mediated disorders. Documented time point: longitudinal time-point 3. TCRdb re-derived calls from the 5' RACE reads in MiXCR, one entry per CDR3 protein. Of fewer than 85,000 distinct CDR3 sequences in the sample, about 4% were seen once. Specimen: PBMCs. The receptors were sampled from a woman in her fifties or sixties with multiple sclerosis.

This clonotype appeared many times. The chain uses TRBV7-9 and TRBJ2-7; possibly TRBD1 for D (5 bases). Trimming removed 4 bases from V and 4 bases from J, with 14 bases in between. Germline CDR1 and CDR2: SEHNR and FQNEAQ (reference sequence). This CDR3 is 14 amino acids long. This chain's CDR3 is CASSSRGEGYEQYF. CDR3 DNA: TGTGCCAGCAGCTCTAGGGGTGAAGGTTACGAGCAGTACTTC.

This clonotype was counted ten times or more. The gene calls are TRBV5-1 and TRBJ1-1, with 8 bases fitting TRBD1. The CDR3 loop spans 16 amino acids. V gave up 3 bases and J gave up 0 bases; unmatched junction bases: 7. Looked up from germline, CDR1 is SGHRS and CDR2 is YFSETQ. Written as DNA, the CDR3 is TGCGCCAGCAGCTCTCAGGGGGCGACAGTGAACACTGAAGCTTTCTTT. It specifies CASSSQGATVNTEAFF.

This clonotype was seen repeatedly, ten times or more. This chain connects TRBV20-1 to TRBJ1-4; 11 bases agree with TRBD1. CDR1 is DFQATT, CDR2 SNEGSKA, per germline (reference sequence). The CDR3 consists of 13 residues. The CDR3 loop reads CTAPDRGRGKLFF. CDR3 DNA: TGCACCGCCCCGGACAGGGGGCGCGGAAAACTGTTTTTT.

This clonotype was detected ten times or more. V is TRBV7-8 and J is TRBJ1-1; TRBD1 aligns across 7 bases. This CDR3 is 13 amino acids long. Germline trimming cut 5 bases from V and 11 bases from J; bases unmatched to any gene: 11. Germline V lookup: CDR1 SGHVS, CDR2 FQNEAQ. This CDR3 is CASSRQGLGRAFF. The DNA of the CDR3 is TGTGCCAGCAGCCGACAGGGCCTAGGGAGGGCTTTCTTT.

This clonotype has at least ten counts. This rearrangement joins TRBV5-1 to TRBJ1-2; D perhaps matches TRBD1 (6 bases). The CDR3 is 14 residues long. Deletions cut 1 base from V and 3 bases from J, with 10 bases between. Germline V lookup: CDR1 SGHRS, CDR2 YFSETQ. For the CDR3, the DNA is TGCGCCAGCAGCTTGTTTGCAGGGGACTATGGCTACACCTTC. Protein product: CASSLFAGDYGYTF.

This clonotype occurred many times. CDR3 in amino acids: CASSLIRDTEAFF. In DNA, the CDR3 is TGTGCCAGCAGCCTGATCAGGGACACTGAAGCTTTCTTT. The chain uses TRBV3-1 and TRBJ1-1; perhaps TRBD1 as D (5 bases). There are 13 residues in the CDR3. The germline V gene encodes CDR1 LGHDT and CDR2 YNNKEL (reference sequence). With 4 bases removed from V and 3 bases from J, the gap between germline ends came to 9 bases.

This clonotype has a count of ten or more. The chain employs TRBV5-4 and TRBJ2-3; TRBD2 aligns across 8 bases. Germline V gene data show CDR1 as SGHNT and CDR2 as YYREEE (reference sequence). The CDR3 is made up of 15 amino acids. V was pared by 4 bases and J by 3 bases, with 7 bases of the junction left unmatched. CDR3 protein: CASSLGGAVTDTQYF. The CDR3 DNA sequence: TGTGCCAGCAGCCTCGGGGGGGCCGTTACAGATACGCAGTATTTT.

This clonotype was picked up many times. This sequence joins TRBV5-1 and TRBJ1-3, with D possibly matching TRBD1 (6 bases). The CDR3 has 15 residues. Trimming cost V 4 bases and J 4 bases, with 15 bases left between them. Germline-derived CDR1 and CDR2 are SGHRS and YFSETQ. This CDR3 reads CASSPQGSGGNTIYF. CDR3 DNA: TGCGCCAGCAGCCCCCAGGGGTCGGGAGGAAACACCATATATTTT.

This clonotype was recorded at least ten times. The DNA of the CDR3 is TGTGCCAGCAGTCGACAGCCCTCTGGGGCCAACGTCCTGACTTTC. Encoded protein: CASSRQPSGANVLTF. The rearrangement uses TRBV6-5 and TRBJ2-6, with a possible D match to TRBD1 (5 bases). In germline, CDR1 is MNHEY, CDR2 SVGAGI. The CDR3 length is 15 residues. V was pared by 5 bases and J by 0 bases, with 8 bases between.

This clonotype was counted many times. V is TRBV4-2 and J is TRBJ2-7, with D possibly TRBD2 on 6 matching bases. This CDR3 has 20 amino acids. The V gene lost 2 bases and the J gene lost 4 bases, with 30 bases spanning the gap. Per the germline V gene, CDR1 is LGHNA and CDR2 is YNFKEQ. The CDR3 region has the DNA TGTGCCAGCAGCCAACTTACCGGGACTCCGTTTGGGACGGGCCTTTACGAGCAGTACTTC. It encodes CASSQLTGTPFGTGLYEQYF.

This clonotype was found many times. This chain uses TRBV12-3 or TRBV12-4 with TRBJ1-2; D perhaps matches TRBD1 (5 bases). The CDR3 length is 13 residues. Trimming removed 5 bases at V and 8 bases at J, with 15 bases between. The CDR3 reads CASSIGTLGGYTF. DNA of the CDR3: TGTGCCAGCAGTATCGGGACCCTTGGGGGCTACACCTTC.

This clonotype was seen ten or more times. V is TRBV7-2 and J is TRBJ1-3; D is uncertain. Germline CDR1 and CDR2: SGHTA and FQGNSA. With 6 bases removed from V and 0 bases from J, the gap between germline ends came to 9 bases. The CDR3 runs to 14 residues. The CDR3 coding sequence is TGTGCCAGCAGTCCGAGTAGCTCTGGAAACACCATATATTTT. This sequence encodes CASSPSSSGNTIYF.

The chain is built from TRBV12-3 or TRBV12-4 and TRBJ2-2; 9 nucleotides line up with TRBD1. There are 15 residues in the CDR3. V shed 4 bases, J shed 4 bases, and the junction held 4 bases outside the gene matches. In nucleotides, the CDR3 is TGTGCCAGCAGTTCCCGGGACAGGGTCACCGGGGAGCTGTTTTTT. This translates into CASSSRDRVTGELFF.

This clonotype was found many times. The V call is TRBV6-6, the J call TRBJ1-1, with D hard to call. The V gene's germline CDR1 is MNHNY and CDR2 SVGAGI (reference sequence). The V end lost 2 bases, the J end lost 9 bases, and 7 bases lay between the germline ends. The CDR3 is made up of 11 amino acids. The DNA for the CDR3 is TGTGCCAGCAGTTACGCCGACCAAGCTTTCTTT. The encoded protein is CASSYADQAFF.

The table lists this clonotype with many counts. The CDR3 is CASRDDRAMNTEAFF. CDR3 in DNA: TGTGCCAGCAGGGACGACAGGGCCATGAACACTGAAGCTTTCTTT. The gene calls are TRBV6-5 and TRBJ1-1; TRBD1 agrees at 7 bases. The trim removed 6 bases at V and 0 bases at J, leaving 7 bases unmatched. The germline V gene has CDR1 MNHEY and CDR2 SVGAGI. This CDR3 is built from 15 residues.

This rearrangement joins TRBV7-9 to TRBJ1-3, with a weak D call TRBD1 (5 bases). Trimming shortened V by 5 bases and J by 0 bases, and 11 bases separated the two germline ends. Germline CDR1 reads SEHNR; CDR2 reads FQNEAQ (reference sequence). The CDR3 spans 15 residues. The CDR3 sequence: CASSERGSSGNTIYF. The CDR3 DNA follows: TGTGCCAGCAGCGAGCGGGGGAGCTCTGGAAACACCATATATTTT. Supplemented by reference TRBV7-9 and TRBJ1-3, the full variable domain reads DTGVSQNPRHKITKRGQNVTFRCDPISEHNRLYWYRQTLGQGPEFLTYFQNEAQLEKSRLLSDRFSAERPKGSFSTLEIQRTEQGDSAMYLCASSERGSSGNTIYFGEGSWLTVV.

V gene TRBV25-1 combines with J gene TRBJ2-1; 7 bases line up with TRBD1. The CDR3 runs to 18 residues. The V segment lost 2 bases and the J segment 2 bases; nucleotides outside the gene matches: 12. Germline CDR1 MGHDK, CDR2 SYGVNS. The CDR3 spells CASSEPQGVVGTYNEQFF. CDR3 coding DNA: TGTGCCAGCAGTGAACCTCAGGGGGTAGTGGGGACCTACAATGAGCAGTTCTTC.

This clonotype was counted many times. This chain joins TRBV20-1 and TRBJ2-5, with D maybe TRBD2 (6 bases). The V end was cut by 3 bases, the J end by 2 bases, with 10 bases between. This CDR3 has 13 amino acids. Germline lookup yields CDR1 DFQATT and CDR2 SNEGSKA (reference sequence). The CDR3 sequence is CSARGDLQETQYF. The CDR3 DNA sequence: TGCAGTGCTAGGGGGGACTTGCAAGAGACCCAGTACTTC.

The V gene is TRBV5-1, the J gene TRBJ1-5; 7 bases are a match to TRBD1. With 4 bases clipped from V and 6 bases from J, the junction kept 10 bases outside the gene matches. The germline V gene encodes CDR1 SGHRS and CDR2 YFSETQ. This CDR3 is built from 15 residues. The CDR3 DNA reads TGCGCCAGCAGCCCGGACAGGAACAGAGGTCAGCCCCAGCATTTT. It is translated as CASSPDRNRGQPQHF. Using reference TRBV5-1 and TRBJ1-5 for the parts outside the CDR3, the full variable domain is KAGVTQTPRYLIKTRGQQVTLSCSPISGHRSVSWYQQTPGQGLQFLFEYFSETQRNKGNFPGRFSGRQFSNSRSEMNVSTLELGDSALYLCASSPDRNRGQPQHFGDGTRLSIL.

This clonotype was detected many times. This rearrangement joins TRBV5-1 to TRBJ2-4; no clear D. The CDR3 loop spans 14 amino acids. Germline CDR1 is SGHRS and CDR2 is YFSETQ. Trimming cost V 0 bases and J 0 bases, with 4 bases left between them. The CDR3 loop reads CASSLDGAKNIQYF. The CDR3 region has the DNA TGCGCCAGCAGCTTGGATGGAGCCAAAAACATTCAGTACTTC.

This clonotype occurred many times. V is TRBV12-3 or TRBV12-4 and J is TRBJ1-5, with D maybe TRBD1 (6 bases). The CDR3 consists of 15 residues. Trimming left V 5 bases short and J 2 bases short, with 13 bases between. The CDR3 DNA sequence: TGTGCCAGCAGTGAGGGGGTCTTGGGCAATCAGCCCCAGCATTTT. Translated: CASSEGVLGNQPQHF.

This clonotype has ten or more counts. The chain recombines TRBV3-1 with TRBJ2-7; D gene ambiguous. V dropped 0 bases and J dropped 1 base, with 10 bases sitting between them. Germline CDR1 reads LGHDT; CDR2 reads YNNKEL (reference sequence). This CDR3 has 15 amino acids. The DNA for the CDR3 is TGTGCCAGCAGCCAAGAAGGACGCCTATCCTACGAGCAGTACTTC. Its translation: CASSQEGRLSYEQYF.

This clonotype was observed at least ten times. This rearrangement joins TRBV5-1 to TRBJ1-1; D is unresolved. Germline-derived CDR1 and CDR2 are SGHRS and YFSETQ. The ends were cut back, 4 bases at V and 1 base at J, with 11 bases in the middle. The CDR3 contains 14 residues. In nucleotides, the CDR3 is TGCGCCAGCAGCCCCTACCGGGAGAACACTGAAGCTTTCTTT. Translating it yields CASSPYRENTEAFF.

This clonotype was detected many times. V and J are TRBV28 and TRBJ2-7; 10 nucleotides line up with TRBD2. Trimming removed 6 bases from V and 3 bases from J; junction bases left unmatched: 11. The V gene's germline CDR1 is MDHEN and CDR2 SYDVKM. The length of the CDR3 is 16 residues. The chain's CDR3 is CASRTFSPSGGYEQYF. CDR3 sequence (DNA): TGTGCCAGCAGGACTTTTTCACCTAGCGGGGGCTACGAGCAGTACTTC. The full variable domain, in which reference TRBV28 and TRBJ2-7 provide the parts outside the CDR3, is DVKVTQSSRYLVKRTGEKVFLECVQDMDHENMFWYRQDPGLGLRLIYFSYDVKMKEKGDIPEGYSVSREKKERFSLILESASTNQTSMYLCASRTFSPSGGYEQYFGPGTRLTVT.

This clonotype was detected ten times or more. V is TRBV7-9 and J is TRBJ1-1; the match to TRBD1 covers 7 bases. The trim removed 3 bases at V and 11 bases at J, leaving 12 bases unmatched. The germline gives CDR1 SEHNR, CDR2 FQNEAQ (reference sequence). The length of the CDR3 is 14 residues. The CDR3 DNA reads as TGTGCCAGCAGCTTGGGGGGAACAGGGGAAAGGGCTTTCTTT. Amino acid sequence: CASSLGGTGERAFF.

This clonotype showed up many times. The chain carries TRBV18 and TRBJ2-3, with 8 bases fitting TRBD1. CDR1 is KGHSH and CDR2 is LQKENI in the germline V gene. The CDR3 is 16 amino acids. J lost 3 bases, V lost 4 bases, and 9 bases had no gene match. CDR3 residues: CASSRRTGFGTDTQYF. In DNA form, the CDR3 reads TGTGCCAGCTCACGGCGGACAGGGTTTGGGACAGATACGCAGTATTTT.

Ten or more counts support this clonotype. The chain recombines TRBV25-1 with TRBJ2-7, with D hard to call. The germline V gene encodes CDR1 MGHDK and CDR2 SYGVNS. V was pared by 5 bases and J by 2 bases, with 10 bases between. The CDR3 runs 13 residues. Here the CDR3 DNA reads TGTGCCAGCAGTCCTGACGGACCCTACGAGCAGTACTTC. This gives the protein CASSPDGPYEQYF.

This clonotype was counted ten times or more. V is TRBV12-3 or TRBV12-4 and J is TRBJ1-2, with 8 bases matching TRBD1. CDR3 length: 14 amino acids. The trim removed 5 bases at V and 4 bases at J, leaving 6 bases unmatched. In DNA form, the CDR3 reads TGTGCCAGCAGTACAGGACAGGGAGGCTATGGCTACACCTTC. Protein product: CASSTGQGGYGYTF.

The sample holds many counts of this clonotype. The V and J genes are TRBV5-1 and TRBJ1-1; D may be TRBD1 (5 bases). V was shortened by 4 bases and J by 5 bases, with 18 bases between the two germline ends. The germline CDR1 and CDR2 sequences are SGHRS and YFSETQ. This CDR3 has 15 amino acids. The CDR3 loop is CASSVGLDRKTEAFF. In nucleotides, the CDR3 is TGCGCCAGCAGCGTTGGACTAGACAGAAAGACTGAAGCTTTCTTT.